This T cell receptor beta chain came from a study of siplizumab effects on memory and regulatory T cells. Study results and limitations: No more than a minor fraction of alloreactive clones could be traced back to unstimulated subsets. Tregs that proliferated in siplizumab cultures did not have their suppressive function confirmed.

The study assayed around 9.3 x 10^4 TCR templates per sample. The assay was immunoSEQ multiplex PCR, and TCRdb's table has in-frame clones only and misses some. The sample contains around 100,000 clones, about 94% of which appear only once. The ends were cut back, 1 base at V and 5 bases at J, with 9 bases in the middle. The CDR3 has 14 residues. Germline V gives CDR1 SGHVS, CDR2 FQNEAQ. Points on this clone: The target antigen is unknown.

This TCR was sampled from a human donor in good health. This sequence joins TRBV7-8 and TRBJ1-5, with D possibly TRBD1 on 6 matching bases. Sequenced material: non-Treg CD4+ T cells sorted from blood. The CDR3 protein is CASSLVRGDQPQHF. DNA for the CDR3: TGTGCCAGCAGCTTAGTCAGGGGAGATCAGCCCCAGCATTTT.